Below are 8 T cell receptor beta chains sequenced from a single sample in a study of CD8 T cells in Susac syndrome. The authors reverse transcribed roughly 0.45 to 1 ug RNA with random hexamers. Each CDR3 protein is one row after TCRdb ran MiXCR on the immunoSEQ multiplex PCR reads. Among 130,000 to 150,000 distinct CDR3 sequences, around 95% were seen once, and the ten largest hold about 0.08%. The sequenced sample consisted of CD4+ T cells from PBMCs. The receptors here all came from a human donor with Susac syndrome.

This chain connects TRBV7-3 to TRBJ2-1, with D unclear. This CDR3 has 15 residues. V lost 5 bases, J lost 0 bases, and 11 bases lay in between. Per germline, CDR1 SGHTA and CDR2 FQGTGA. This CDR3 is CASSPHPSSYNEQFF. CDR3 nucleotide sequence: TGTGCCAGCAGCCCCCACCCGAGCTCCTACAATGAGCAGTTCTTC.

Worth noting for this clonotype: Its ends do not fully match the called genes, so a read error is possible. The CDR3: CASSHPGLGFLRIF. CDR3 in DNA: TGCGCCAGCAGCCACCCCGGCCTGGGTTTTTTACGGATCTTC. V is TRBV4-1 and J is TRBJ2-1; D is undetermined. This CDR3 spans 14 amino acids. Germline V gene data show CDR1 as MGHRA and CDR2 as YSYEKL.

V is TRBV27 and J is TRBJ2-7, with D perhaps matching TRBD1 or TRBD2 (6 bases each). Trimming removed 8 bases at V and 3 bases at J, with 17 bases between. The length of the CDR3 is 14 residues. Per germline, CDR1 MNHEY and CDR2 SMNVEV (reference sequence). CDR3 nucleotides: TGTGCCAGCGCCGGCGGGACATCCCACTACGAGCAGTACTTC. This translates into CASAGGTSHYEQYF.

The rearrangement links TRBV20-1 to TRBJ2-7; 10 bases are shared with TRBD1. The trim removed 5 bases at V and 5 bases at J, leaving 12 bases unmatched. This CDR3 comprises 15 residues. Germline CDR1 reads DFQATT; CDR2 reads SNEGSKA (reference sequence). The CDR3 DNA follows: TGCAGTGCTTCCCAGAGACAGGGGGCTTCGGACGAGCAGTACTTC. Translated, it gives CSASQRQGASDEQYF.

The CDR3, as DNA: TGTGCCAGCAGCGTAGATCCGGCGGCTGGGGCCAACGTCCTGACTTTC. This translates into CASSVDPAAGANVLTF. The chain links TRBV9 to TRBJ2-6; D unresolved. Trimming removed 0 bases from V and 2 bases from J, with 9 bases in between. The germline CDR1 and CDR2 sequences are SGDLS and YYNGEE. CDR3 size: 16 residues.

The chain uses TRBV4-2 and TRBJ2-3; D is perhaps TRBD1 (5 bases). Per germline, CDR1 LGHNA and CDR2 YNFKEQ. V was pared by 1 base and J by 2 bases, with 13 bases between. This CDR3 contains 16 residues. The CDR3 sequence: CASSQAALGHTDTQYF. For the CDR3, the DNA is TGTGCCAGCAGCCAAGCGGCTCTAGGACACACAGATACGCAGTATTTT.

This rearrangement joins TRBV20-1 to TRBJ1-5, with TRBD1 as a possible D gene (6 bases). This CDR3 contains 13 residues. Germline loops: CDR1 DFQATT, CDR2 SNEGSKA (reference sequence). Trimming left V 2 bases short and J 6 bases short, with 11 bases between. The CDR3 region is CSARQGFSQPQHF. The CDR3, as DNA: TGCAGTGCTAGACAGGGGTTTAGTCAGCCCCAGCATTTT.

This clonotype showed up just once. The CDR3 DNA reads TGTGCCAGCAGCGTAGGTGGGATATGGGGAGGCACTGAAGCTTTCTTT. Its translation is CASSVGGIWGGTEAFF. V usage is TRBV11-2 and J usage is TRBJ1-1; D is ambiguous. V lost 5 bases, J lost 4 bases, and 20 bases lay in between. The germline V gene has CDR1 SGHAT and CDR2 FQNNGV. The CDR3 spans 16 residues.